This T cell receptor beta chain was identified in a study of vaccination and CD4 T cells after COVID-19. Study-level background: Convalescent persons amounted to six males plus four females, two of whom were Hispanic.

Sequencing of the DNA from cultured CD4+ T cells was carried out with the Oncomine TCR Beta short-read assay. TCRdb processed the PCR reads anew with MiXCR; each CDR3 protein has one entry. This sample yields under 10,000 distinct CDR3 sequences, of which roughly 19% are seen a single time; around 20% belongs to the top ten. Trimming stripped 0 bases from V and 5 bases from J, with 12 bases between. The CDR3 runs to 14 residues. Germline values: CDR1 SGDLS, CDR2 YYNGEE. Remarks on this clonotype: Its cognate antigen is unknown.

As for treatment: roughly 10-day PBMC culture with coronavirus spike peptide pools or control peptides (ViraFEST assay). Some 2.2 million PBMCs were grown per well alongside approximately 10 IU/ml IL-2 and 9.5 to 10 ug/ml peptide pools. V usage is TRBV9 and J usage is TRBJ2-7; tentative D call: TRBD1 (5 bases). Material: CD4+ T cells from blood, cultured in vitro, obtained after SARS-CoV-2 vaccination. The clonotype was recovered from a human donor who had recovered from COVID-19. The CDR3 loop is CASSVAGQPHEQYF. DNA of the CDR3: TGTGCCAGCAGCGTAGCAGGGCAACCCCACGAGCAGTACTTC.